This T cell receptor beta chain was retrieved from a study of vaccination and CD4 T cells after COVID-19. The study, taken as a whole, reports: Within convalescent individuals, 304 out of 307 vaccine-specific clones proved to be spike mono-reactive.

Remarks on this clonotype: Its antigen is still unknown.

An Oncomine TCR Beta short-read assay was used to sequence the DNA from cultured CD4+ T cells. From cultured CD4+ T cells, genomic DNA was extracted. TCRdb processed the PCR reads anew with MiXCR; each CDR3 protein has one entry. This sample carries 12,000 or so distinct CDR3 sequences, around 50% of them seen once, and the ten largest clones take approximately 17%. The CDR3 runs 13 residues. CDR1 and CDR2 from the germline V gene are MNHNS and SASEGT. Unmatched junction bases numbered 4, after V lost 5 bases and J lost 6 bases. The sample's treatment: approximately 11-day PBMC culture with coronavirus spike peptide pools or control peptides (ViraFEST assay).

This receptor was obtained from a human donor with COVID-19. The chain is built from TRBV6-1 and TRBJ1-1; TRBD1 matches at 9 bases. The source material was cultured CD4+ T cells from blood, sampled after SARS-CoV-2 vaccination. CDR3 DNA sequence: TGTGCCAGCAGTCCTACAGGGGGCCCTGAAGCTTTCTTT. This translates into CASSPTGGPEAFF.